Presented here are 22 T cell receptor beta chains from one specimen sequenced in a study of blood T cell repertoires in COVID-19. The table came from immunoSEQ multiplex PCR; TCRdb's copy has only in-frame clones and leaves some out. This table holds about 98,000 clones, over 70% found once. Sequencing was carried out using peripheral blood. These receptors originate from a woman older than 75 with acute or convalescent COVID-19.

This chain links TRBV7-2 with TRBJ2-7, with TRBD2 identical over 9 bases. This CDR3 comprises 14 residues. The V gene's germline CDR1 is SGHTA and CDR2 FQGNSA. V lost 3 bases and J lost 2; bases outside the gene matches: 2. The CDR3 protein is CASSFERGAYEQYF. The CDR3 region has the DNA TGTGCCAGCAGCTTTGAGCGGGGGGCCTACGAGCAGTACTTC.

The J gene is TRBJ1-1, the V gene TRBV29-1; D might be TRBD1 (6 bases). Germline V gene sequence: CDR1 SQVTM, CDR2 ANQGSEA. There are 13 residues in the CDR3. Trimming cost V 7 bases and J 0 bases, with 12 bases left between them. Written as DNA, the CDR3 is TGCAGCGGCCGACAGGAGTTGAACACTGAAGCTTTCTTT. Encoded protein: CSGRQELNTEAFF.

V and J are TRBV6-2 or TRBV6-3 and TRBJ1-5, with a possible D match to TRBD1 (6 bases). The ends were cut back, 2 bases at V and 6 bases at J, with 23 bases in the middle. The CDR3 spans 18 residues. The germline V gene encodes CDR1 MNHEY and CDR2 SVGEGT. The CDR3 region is CASSYERAGATFSQPQHF. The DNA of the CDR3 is TGTGCCAGCAGTTACGAGAGGGCAGGGGCAACTTTTAGTCAGCCCCAGCATTTT.

In DNA form, the CDR3 reads TGTGCCAGCAGCTTAGGGGACAGGGGATCGTATGGCTACACCTTC. It specifies CASSLGDRGSYGYTF. The chain couples TRBV7-8 to TRBJ1-2; 10 nucleotides align to TRBD1. Germline V gene lookup returns CDR1 SGHVS and CDR2 FQNEAQ. V shed 1 base, J shed 5 bases, and the junction held 4 bases outside the gene matches. The CDR3 is 15 amino acids.

The CDR3 sequence: CASSLGQGVSYEQYF. The CDR3 coding sequence is TGTGCCAGCAGTCTGGGACAGGGGGTCTCCTACGAGCAGTACTTC. V and J are TRBV6-5 and TRBJ2-7; TRBD1 aligns across 11 bases. The CDR3 has 15 residues. The V gene's germline CDR1 is MNHEY and CDR2 SVGAGI. Losses at the gene ends were 5 bases for V and 0 bases for J; bases not matched to a gene: 3.

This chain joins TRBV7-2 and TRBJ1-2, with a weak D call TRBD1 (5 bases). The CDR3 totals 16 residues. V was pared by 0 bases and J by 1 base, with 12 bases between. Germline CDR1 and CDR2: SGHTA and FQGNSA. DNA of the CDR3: TGTGCCAGCAGCTTAGCTGGCAGGGAGGTTAACTATGGCTACACCTTC. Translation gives CASSLAGREVNYGYTF.

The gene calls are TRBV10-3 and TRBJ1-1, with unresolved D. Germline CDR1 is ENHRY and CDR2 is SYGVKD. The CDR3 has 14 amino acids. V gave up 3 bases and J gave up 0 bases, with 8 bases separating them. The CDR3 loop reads CAISDSGMNTEAFF. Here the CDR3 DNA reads TGTGCCATCAGTGACTCAGGCATGAACACTGAAGCTTTCTTT.

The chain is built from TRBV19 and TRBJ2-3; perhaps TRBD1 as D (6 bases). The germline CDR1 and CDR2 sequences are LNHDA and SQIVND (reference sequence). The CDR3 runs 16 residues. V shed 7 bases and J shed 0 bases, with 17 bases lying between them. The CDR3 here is CASKAPGTPSTDTQYF. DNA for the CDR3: TGTGCCAGTAAAGCCCCCGGGACACCTAGCACAGATACGCAGTATTTT.

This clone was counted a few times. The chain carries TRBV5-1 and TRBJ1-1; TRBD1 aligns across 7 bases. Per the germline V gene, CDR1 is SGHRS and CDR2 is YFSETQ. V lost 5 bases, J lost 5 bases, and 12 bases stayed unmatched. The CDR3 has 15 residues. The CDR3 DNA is TGCGCCAGCAGTTCCAGGGGGTCCAGGGTTACTGAAGCTTTCTTT. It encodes CASSSRGSRVTEAFF.

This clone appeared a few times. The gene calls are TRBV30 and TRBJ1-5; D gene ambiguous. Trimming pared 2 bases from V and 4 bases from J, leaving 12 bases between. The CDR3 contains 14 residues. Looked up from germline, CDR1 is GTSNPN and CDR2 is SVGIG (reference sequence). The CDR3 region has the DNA TGTGCCTGGAGTTCTGCGGGTGGGAATCAGCCCCAGCATTTT. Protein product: CAWSSAGGNQPQHF.

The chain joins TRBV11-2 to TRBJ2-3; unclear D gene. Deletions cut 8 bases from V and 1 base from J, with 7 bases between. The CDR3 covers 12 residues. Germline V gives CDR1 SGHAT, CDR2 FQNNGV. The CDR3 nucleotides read TGTGCCAGCTCAGGCGGCACAGATACGCAGTATTTT. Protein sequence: CASSGGTDTQYF.

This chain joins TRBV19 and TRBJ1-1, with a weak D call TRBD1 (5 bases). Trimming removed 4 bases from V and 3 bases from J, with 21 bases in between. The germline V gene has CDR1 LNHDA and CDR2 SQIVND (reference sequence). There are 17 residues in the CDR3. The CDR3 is CASSTLGTGGVDTEAFF. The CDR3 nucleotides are TGTGCCAGTAGTACCCTGGGCACGGGGGGGGTGGACACTGAAGCTTTCTTT. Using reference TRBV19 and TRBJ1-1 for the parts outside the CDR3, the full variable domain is DGGITQSPKYLFRKEGQNVTLSCEQNLNHDAMYWYRQDPGQGLRLIYYSQIVNDFQKGDIAEGYSVSREKKESFPLTVTSAQKNPTAFYLCASSTLGTGGVDTEAFFGQGTRLTVV.

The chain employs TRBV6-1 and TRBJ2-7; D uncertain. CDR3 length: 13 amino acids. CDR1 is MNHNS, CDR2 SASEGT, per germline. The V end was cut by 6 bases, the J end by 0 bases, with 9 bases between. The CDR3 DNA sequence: TGTGCCAGCAGATTCGAGAACTCCTACGAGCAGTACGTC. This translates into CASRFENSYEQYV.

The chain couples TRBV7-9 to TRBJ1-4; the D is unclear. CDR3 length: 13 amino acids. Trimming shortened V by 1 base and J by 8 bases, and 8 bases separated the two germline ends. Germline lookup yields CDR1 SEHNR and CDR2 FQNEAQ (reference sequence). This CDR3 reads CASSLGGPEKLFF. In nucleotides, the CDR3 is TGTGCCAGCAGCTTAGGAGGGCCCGAAAAACTGTTTTTT. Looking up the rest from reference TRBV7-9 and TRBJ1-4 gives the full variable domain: DTGVSQNPRHKITKRGQNVTFRCDPISEHNRLYWYRQTLGQGPEFLTYFQNEAQLEKSRLLSDRFSAERPKGSFSTLEIQRTEQGDSAMYLCASSLGGPEKLFFGSGTQLSVL.

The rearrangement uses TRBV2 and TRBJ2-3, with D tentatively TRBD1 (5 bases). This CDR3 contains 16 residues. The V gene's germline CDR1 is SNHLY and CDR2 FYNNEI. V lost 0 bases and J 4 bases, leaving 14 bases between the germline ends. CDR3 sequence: CASSEALSPRADTQYF. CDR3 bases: TGTGCCAGCAGTGAAGCGCTGAGCCCCAGGGCAGATACGCAGTATTTT. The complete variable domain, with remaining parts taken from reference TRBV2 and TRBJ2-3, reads EPEVTQTPSHQVTQMGQEVILRCVPISNHLYFYWYRQILGQKVEFLVSFYNNEISEKSEIFDDQFSVERPDGSNFTLKIRSTKLEDSAMYFCASSEALSPRADTQYFGPGTRLTVL.

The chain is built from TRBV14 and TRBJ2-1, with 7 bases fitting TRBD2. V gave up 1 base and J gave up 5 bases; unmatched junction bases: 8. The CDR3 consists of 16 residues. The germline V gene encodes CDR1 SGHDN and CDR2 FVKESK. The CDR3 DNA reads TGTGCCAGCAGCCAAGGAGCGGGGAGCCCCAACAATGAGCAGTTCTTC. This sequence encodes CASSQGAGSPNNEQFF.

This chain's CDR3 is CASSLALRERPTF. The CDR3 region has the DNA TGTGCCAGCAGCTTAGCGTTGCGGGAAAGGCCCACCTTC. The V gene is TRBV7-2, the J gene TRBJ1-2; D is uncertain. The ends were cut back, 0 bases at V and 13 bases at J, with 15 bases in the middle. This CDR3 is built from 13 residues. The germline V gene encodes CDR1 SGHTA and CDR2 FQGNSA. Variable domain in full (rest from reference TRBV7-2 and TRBJ1-2): GAGVSQSPSNKVTEKGKDVELRCDPISGHTALYWYRQSLGQGLEFLIYFQGNSAPDKSGLPSDRFSAERTGGSVSTLTIQRTQQEDSAVYLCASSLALRERPTFGSGTRLTVV.

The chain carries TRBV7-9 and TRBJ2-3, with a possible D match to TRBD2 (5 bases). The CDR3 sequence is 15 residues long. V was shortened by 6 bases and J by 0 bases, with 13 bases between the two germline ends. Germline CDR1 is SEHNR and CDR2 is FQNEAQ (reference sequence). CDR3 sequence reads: CASRRRDTSTDTQYF. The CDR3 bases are TGTGCCAGCAGAAGACGGGATACTAGCACAGATACGCAGTATTTT.

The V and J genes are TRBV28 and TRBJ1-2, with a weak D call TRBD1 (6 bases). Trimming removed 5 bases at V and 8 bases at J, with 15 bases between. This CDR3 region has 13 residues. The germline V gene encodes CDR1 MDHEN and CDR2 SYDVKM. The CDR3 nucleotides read TGTGCCAGCAGTACAACGGACAGTTGGGGCTACACCTTC. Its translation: CASSTTDSWGYTF.

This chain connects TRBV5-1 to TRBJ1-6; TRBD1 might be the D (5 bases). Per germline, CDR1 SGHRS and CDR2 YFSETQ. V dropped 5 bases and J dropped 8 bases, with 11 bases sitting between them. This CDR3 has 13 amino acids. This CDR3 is CASRGQNDSPLHF. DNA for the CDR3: TGCGCCAGCAGGGGGCAAAATGATTCACCCCTCCACTTT.

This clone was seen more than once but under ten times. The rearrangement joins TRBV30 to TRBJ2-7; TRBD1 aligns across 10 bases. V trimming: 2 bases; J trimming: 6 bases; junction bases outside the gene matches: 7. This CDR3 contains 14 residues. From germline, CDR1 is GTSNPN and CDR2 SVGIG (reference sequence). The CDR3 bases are TGTGCCTGGAGTCCGGGACAGGGGAGGTCCGAGCAGTACTTC. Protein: CAWSPGQGRSEQYF.

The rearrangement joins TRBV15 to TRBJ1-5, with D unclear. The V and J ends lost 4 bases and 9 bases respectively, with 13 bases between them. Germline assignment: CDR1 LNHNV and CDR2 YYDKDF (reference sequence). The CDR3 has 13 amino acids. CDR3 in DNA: TGTGCCACCAGCACGGGTCCTTTGAGGCCCCAGCATTTT. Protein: CATSTGPLRPQHF.